This entry features one TCR beta chain sequence. Its antigen remains undetermined. Read sequence stops 3 residues before the CDR3 end, and the germline J gene provides the missing end. Every participant had a single incident cervical HPV16 infection, and prevalent HPV16 infections were excluded. Cervical HPV DNA was detected by MY09/MY11 PCR and genotyped by dot-blot hybridization. Roughly 15 mL of heparinized blood was centrifuged, after which the buffy coat was aliquoted, frozen at -30 degrees C, and then stored at -80 degrees C. Genomic DNA was extracted from buffy coat specimens using QIAGEN kits. This entry comes from a study of T cells in women clearing cervical HPV infection (dated by TCRdb to the late 2010s). The study in broad terms: The cases were 25 women with histologically confirmed HPV16-related CIN3 or worse, and 2 of those women had invasive cancers. The roughly 23 controls were women who cleared a single incident HPV16 infection within 12 months without developing precancer or cancer. Blood from cases was drawn at the visit where the lesion was first identified, while blood from controls was drawn once the infection was no longer detected. Among cases, blood sampling came a median of approximately 150 days after lesion detection, with an interquartile range of roughly 90 to 230 days. Because only a few women had HLA typing data, the possibility that HLA type acted as a confounder could not be ruled out. The exploratory proof-of-principle case-control study was nested within the Guanacaste HPV Natural History Study in Costa Rica and compared TCR repertoires across cervical HPV16 outcomes. Cases and controls were matched on age within five years and on year of sample collection. A median age of approximately 32 years was observed in cases versus over 37 in controls, and no significant differences in baseline characteristics were found. The parent cohort enrolled about 9,700 women aged 18 or older in Guanacaste, Costa Rica, in about 1992 to 1994 and followed the women for about 7 years. Five blinded duplicates per group were added as quality controls, giving around 60 samples: some 50 participants and 10 replicates.

TCR beta CDR3 regions were amplified by multiplex PCR using the immunoSEQ assay from an average of 1200 ng genomic DNA per sample. Primer bias was corrected in the assay by using a complete synthetic TCR repertoire to establish an amplification baseline. The amplicons were sequenced using the Illumina platform. The authors processed their data as follows. Sequence errors were corrected by clustering with frequency ratios and a modified nearest-neighbor algorithm, and the sequences were then analyzed in the immunoSEQ Analyzer using IMGT gene definitions. At each rarefaction depth, TCR richness and evenness were averaged over 20 rarefaction repeats, and samples with fewer sequences than the depth were excluded. Wilcoxon rank sum tests with FDR correction were used to compare relative abundances of V, D and J genes between the groups. An intraclass correlation of about 96% for TCR richness and an average of about 77% across some 69 gene segments were obtained from the blinded duplicates. TCRdb took this table from immuneACCESS and kept in-frame rearrangements with V and J called. Such tables lack part of the clones; where checked against another copy, unresolved V genes explain under half of the gap, and the rest is unexplained. D and trimming come from the DNA, and the V and J calls and clone size come from that table. The sample table on file contains some 40,000 clones. Of the sample, more than 1% falls within the top ten clones.

The study at large found these results: Random forest classifiers that combined richness and V gene abundances separated cases from controls with an estimated AUC of 0.83. Because the number of T cells in each sample was unknown, differences in richness could reflect differing T-cell content rather than repertoire biology. Across sequencing depths, CIN3+ cases showed significantly higher TCR repertoire richness than controls, but evenness did not differ between the groups. TRBV6-7 relative abundance was lower in cases than in controls (approximately 0.1% versus 0.16%; Bonferroni P = 0.0008). The cross-sectional design could not show whether the associations came before the infection or were a result of it, and neither effector/memory subsets nor HPV-specific T cells were isolated.

The junction shows trimming of 5 bases on V and 3 bases on J, and the gene matches do not reach 11 bases of it. CDR1 and CDR2 are read off the germline V gene as SGHVS and FNYEAQ. CDR3 length: 16 amino acids, cysteine to phenylalanine. The 39 bases shown cover part of the CDR3, and their frame starts at base 1. The source is a woman aged 18 to 75 with a cervical HPV16 infection that either progressed to CIN3+ or cleared (not recorded which). The chain was built from TRBV7-6 and TRBJ2-7; 9 of the junction bases match TRBD2. The specimen was blood buffy coat. CDR3 region: CASSPGDSGGHYEQYF. CDR3 bases read: TGTGCCAGCAGCCCGGGAGATAGCGGGGGACACTACGAG.